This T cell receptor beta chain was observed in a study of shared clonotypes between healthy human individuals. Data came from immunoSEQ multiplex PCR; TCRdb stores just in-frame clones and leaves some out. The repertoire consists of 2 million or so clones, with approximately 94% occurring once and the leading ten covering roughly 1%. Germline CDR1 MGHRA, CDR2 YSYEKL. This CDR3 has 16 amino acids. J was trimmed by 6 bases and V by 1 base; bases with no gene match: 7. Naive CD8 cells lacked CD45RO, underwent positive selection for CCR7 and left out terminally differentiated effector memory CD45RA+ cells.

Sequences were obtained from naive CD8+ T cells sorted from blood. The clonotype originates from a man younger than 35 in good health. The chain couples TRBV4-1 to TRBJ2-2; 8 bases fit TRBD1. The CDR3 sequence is CASSQAPGQVAGELFF. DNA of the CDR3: TGCGCCAGCAGCCAAGCCCCGGGACAGGTAGCCGGGGAGCTGTTTTTT.